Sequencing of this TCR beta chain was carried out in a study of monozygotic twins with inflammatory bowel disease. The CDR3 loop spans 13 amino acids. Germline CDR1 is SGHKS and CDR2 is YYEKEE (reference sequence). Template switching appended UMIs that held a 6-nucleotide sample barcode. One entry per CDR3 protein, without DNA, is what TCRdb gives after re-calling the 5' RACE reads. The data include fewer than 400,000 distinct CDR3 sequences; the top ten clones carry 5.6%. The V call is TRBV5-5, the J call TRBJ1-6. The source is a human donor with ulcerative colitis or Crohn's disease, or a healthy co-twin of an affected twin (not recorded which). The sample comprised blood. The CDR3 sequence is CASNSGDNSPLHF.